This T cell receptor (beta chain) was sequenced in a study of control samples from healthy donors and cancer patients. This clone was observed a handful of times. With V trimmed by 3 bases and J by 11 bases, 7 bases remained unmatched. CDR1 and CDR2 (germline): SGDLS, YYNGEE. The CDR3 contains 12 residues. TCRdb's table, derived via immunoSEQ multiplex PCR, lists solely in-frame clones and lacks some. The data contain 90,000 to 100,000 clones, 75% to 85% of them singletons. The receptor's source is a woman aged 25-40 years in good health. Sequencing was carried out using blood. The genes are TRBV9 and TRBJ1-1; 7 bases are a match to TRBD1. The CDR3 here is CASSALTGVAFF. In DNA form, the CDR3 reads TGTGCCAGCAGCGCCCTAACAGGGGTCGCTTTCTTT.